Listed here are 5 T cell receptor beta chains from one sample, sequenced in a study of T cell responses to AZD1222 COVID-19 vaccine. This table comes from immunoSEQ multiplex PCR, and its TCRdb copy is limited to in-frame clones, with some not included. The sample includes approximately 190,000 clones, about 93% of them seen just once. The sequenced sample was peripheral blood, obtained 28 days after the second AZD1222 dose. The receptors were gathered from an adult who received the AZD1222 COVID-19 vaccine.

The rearrangement uses TRBV6-1 and TRBJ1-4; 7 nucleotides line up with TRBD1. Germline trimming cut 4 bases from V and 6 bases from J; bases unmatched to any gene: 5. Germline loops: CDR1 MNHNS, CDR2 SASEGT. The CDR3 runs 14 residues. The CDR3 protein is CASSAGQEDEKLFF. In DNA, the CDR3 is TGTGCCAGCAGTGCAGGACAGGAGGATGAAAAACTGTTTTTT.

V gene TRBV19 combines with J gene TRBJ1-2; 7 bases fit TRBD1. This CDR3 spans 17 amino acids. V was pared by 6 bases and J by 2 bases, with 15 bases of the junction left unmatched. Germline values: CDR1 LNHDA, CDR2 SQIVND (reference sequence). CDR3 DNA: TGTGCCAGTAGCCGAGCATTTTGGGGGACAGCAAACTATGGCTACACCTTC. Translation gives CASSRAFWGTANYGYTF.

The chain joins TRBV5-1 to TRBJ2-1, with TRBD2 as a possible D gene (5 bases). The CDR3 loop spans 12 amino acids. Germline assignment: CDR1 SGHRS and CDR2 YFSETQ. V lost 5 bases, J lost 7 bases, and 10 bases lay in between. CDR3 protein: CASSLPGNEQFF. CDR3 in DNA: TGCGCCAGCAGTCTCCCGGGGAATGAGCAGTTCTTC.

The chain uses TRBV7-2 and TRBJ1-5; a weak D match, TRBD1 (6 bases). Germline CDR1 reads SGHTA; CDR2 reads FQGNSA. CDR3 length equals 17 residues. Trimming shortened V by 2 bases and J by 0 bases, and 14 bases separated the two germline ends. CDR3 nucleotides: TGTGCCAGCAGCTTATCCAGGGGAGTAGGTAGCAATCAGCCCCAGCATTTT. It yields the protein CASSLSRGVGSNQPQHF. Filled out from reference TRBV7-2 and TRBJ1-5, the complete variable domain reads GAGVSQSPSNKVTEKGKDVELRCDPISGHTALYWYRQSLGQGLEFLIYFQGNSAPDKSGLPSDRFSAERTGGSVSTLTIQRTQQEDSAVYLCASSLSRGVGSNQPQHFGDGTRLSIL.

The chain combines TRBV27 with TRBJ2-7; 8 positions match TRBD1. Germline V gene sequence: CDR1 MNHEY, CDR2 SMNVEV (reference sequence). This CDR3 is 14 amino acids long. With 6 bases clipped from V and 3 bases from J, the junction kept 7 bases outside the gene matches. Written as DNA, the CDR3 is TGTGCCAGCAGCGCCGGGACAGGAGACTACGAGCAGTACTTC. This codes for CASSAGTGDYEQYF.